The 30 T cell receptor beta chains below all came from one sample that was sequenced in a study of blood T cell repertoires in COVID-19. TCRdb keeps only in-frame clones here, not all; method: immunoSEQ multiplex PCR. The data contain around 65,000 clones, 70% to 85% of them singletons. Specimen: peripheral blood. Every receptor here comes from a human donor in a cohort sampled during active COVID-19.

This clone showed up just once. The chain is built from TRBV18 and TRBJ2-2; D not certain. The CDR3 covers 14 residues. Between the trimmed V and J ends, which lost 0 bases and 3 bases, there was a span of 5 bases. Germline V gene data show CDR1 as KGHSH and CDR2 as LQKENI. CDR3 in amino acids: CASSPPLDTGELFF. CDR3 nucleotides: TGTGCCAGCTCACCACCCCTTGACACCGGGGAGCTGTTTTTT.

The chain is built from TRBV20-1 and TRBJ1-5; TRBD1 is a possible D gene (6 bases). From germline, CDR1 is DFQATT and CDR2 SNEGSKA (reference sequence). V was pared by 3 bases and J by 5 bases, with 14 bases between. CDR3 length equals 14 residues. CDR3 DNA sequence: TGCAGTGCTAGTCCAGGACAGATTTATCAGCCCCAGCATTTT. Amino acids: CSASPGQIYQPQHF.

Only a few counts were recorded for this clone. The CDR3 sequence is CASSPTLRYEQYF. CDR3 nucleotide sequence: TGTGCCAGCAGTCCCACCCTACGCTACGAGCAGTACTTC. The rearrangement joins TRBV27 to TRBJ2-7; D remains ambiguous. The V end was cut by 5 bases, the J end by 3 bases, with 11 bases between. Germline CDR1 is MNHEY and CDR2 is SMNVEV (reference sequence). The CDR3 runs 13 residues.

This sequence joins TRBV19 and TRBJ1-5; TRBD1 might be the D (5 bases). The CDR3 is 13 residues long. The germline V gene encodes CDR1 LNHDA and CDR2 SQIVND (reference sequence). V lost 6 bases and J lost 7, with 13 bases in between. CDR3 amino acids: CASRKSGNQPQHF. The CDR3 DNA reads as TGTGCCAGTAGAAAATCAGGGAACCAGCCCCAGCATTTT.

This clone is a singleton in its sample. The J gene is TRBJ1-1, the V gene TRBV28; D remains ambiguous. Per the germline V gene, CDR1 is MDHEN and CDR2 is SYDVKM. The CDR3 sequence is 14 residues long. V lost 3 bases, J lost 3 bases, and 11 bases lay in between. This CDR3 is CASSFPGVDTEAFF. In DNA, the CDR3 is TGTGCCAGCAGTTTCCCCGGGGTGGACACTGAAGCTTTCTTT.

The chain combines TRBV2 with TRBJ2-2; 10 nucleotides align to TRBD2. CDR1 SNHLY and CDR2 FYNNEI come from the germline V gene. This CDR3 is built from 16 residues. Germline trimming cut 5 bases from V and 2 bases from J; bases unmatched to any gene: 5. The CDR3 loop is CASSSLAGANTGELFF. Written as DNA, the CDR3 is TGTGCCAGCAGTTCCCTAGCGGGGGCTAACACCGGGGAGCTGTTTTTT.

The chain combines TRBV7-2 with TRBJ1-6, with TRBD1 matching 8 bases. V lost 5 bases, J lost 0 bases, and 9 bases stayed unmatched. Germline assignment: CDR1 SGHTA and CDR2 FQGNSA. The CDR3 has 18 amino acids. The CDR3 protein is CASSPDRGLLSYNSPLHF. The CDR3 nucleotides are TGTGCCAGCAGCCCAGACAGGGGATTGCTCTCCTATAATTCACCCCTCCACTTT.

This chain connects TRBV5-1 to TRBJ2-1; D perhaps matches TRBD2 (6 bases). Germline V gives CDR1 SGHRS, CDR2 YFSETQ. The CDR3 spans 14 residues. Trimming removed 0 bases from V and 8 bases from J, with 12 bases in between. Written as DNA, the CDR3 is TGCGCCAGCAGCTTGGACGGAGGGCTCTATGAGCAGTTCTTC. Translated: CASSLDGGLYEQFF.

The CDR3 DNA follows: TGTGCCAGCAGGTCTACCGGGACTAACAATGAGCAGTTCTTC. As protein: CASRSTGTNNEQFF. This rearrangement joins TRBV27 to TRBJ2-1; 7 bases align to TRBD2. The germline gives CDR1 MNHEY, CDR2 SMNVEV (reference sequence). With V trimmed by 6 bases and J by 5 bases, 7 bases remained unmatched. The CDR3 consists of 14 residues.

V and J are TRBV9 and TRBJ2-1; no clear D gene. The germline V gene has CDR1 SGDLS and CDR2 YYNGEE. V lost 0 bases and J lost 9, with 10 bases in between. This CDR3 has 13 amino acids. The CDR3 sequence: CASSVEARSEQFF. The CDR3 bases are TGTGCCAGCAGCGTAGAGGCGAGGAGTGAGCAGTTCTTC. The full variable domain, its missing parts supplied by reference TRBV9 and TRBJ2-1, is DSGVTQTPKHLITATGQRVTLRCSPRSGDLSVYWYQQSLDQGLQFLIQYYNGEERAKGNILERFSAQQFPDLHSELNLSSLELGDSALYFCASSVEARSEQFFGPGTRLTVL.

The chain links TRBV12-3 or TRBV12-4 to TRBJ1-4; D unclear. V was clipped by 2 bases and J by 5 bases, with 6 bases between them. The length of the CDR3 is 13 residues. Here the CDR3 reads CASSLNQNEKLFF. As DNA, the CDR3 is TGTGCCAGCAGTTTAAACCAGAATGAAAAACTGTTTTTT.

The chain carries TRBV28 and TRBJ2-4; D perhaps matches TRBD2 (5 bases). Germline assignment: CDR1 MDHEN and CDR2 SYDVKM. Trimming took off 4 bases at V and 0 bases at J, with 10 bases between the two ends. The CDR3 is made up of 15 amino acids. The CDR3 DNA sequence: TGTGCCAGCAGTTCGAGACTACTAGCCAAAAACATTCAGTACTTC. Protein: CASSSRLLAKNIQYF.

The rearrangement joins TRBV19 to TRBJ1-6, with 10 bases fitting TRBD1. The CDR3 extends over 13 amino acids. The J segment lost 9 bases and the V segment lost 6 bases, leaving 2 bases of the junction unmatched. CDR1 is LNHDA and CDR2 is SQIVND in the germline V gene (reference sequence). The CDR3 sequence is CASSGTGVSPLHF. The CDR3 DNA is TGTGCCAGTAGCGGGACAGGGGTTTCACCCCTCCACTTT.

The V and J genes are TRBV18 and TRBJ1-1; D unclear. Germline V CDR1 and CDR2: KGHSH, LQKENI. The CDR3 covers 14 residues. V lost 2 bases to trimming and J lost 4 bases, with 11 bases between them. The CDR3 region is CASSPIVTGTEAFF. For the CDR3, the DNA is TGTGCCAGCTCACCAATAGTCACGGGCACTGAAGCTTTCTTT.

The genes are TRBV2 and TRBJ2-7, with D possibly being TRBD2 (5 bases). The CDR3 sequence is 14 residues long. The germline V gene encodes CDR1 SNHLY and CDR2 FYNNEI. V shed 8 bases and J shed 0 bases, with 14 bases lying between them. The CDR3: CASSRRTVSYEQYF. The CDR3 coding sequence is TGTGCCAGCTCGCGTCGGACTGTCTCCTACGAGCAGTACTTC. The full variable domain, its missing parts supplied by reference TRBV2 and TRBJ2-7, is EPEVTQTPSHQVTQMGQEVILRCVPISNHLYFYWYRQILGQKVEFLVSFYNNEISEKSEIFDDQFSVERPDGSNFTLKIRSTKLEDSAMYFCASSRRTVSYEQYFGPGTRLTVT.

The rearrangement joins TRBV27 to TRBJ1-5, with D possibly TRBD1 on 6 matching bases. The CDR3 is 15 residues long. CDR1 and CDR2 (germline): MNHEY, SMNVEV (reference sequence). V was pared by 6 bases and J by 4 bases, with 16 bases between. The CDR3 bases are TGTGCCAGCAGCCGCATAAGACAGGAAAATCAGCCCCAGCATTTT. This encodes CASSRIRQENQPQHF.

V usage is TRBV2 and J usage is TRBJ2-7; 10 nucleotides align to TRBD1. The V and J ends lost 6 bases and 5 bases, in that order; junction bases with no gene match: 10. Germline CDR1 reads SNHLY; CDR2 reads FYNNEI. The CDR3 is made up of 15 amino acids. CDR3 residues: CASSSTGTGVNEQYF. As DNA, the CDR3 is TGTGCCAGCAGCTCAACCGGGACAGGGGTAAACGAGCAGTACTTC. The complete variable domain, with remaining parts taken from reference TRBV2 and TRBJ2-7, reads EPEVTQTPSHQVTQMGQEVILRCVPISNHLYFYWYRQILGQKVEFLVSFYNNEISEKSEIFDDQFSVERPDGSNFTLKIRSTKLEDSAMYFCASSSTGTGVNEQYFGPGTRLTVT.

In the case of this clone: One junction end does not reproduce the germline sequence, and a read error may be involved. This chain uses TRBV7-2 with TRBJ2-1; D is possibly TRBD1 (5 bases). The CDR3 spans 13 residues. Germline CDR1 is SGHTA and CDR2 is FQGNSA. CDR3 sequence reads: CASSLAPRVERFF. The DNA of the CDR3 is TGTGCCAGCAGCTTAGCCCCCAGGGTGGAGCGGTTCTTC.

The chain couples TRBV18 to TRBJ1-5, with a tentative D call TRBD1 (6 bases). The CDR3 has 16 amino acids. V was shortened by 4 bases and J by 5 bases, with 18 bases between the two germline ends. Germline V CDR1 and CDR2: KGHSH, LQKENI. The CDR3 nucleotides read TGTGCCAGCTCACGTGGAGTCGCAGGGGTGGATCAGCCCCAGCATTTT. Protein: CASSRGVAGVDQPQHF.

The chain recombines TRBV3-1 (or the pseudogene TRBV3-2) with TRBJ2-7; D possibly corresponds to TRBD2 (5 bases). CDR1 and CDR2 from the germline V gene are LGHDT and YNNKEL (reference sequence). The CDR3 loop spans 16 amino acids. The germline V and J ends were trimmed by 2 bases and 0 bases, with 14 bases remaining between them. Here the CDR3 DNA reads TGTGCCAGCAGCCAATACTCAGGAGGTTTCTCCTACGAGCAGTACTTC. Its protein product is CASSQYSGGFSYEQYF.

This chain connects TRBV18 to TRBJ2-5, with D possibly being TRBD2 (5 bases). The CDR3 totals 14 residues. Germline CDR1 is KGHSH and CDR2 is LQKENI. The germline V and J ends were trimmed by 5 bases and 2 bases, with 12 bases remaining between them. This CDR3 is CASSSRGKQETQYF. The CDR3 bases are TGTGCCAGCTCAAGCCGGGGAAAACAAGAGACCCAGTACTTC.

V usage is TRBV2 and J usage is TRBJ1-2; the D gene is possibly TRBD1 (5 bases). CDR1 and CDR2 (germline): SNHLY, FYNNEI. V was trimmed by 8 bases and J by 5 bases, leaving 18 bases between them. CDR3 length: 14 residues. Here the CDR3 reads CASAAGPQWYGYTF. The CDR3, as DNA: TGTGCCAGCGCCGCGGGGCCTCAGTGGTATGGCTACACCTTC.

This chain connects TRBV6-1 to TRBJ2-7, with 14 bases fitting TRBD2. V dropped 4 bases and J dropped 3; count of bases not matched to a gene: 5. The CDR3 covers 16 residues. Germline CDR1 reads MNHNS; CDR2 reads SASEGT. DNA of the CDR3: TGTGCCAGCAGTGGACGACTAGCGGGGGGGCTCTACGAGCAGTACTTC. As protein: CASSGRLAGGLYEQYF.

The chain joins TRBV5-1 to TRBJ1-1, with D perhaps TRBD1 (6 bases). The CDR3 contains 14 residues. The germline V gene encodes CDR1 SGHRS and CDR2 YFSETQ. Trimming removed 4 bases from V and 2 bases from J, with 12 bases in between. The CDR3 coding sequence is TGCGCCAGCAGCGTTACAGGGATAAACACTGAAGCTTTCTTT. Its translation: CASSVTGINTEAFF.

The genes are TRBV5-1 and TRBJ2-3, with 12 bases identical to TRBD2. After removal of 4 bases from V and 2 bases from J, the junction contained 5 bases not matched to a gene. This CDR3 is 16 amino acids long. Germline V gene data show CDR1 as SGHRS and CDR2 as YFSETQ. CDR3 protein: CASSPGLAGNTDTQYF. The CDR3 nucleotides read TGCGCCAGCAGCCCAGGACTAGCGGGGAACACAGATACGCAGTATTTT.

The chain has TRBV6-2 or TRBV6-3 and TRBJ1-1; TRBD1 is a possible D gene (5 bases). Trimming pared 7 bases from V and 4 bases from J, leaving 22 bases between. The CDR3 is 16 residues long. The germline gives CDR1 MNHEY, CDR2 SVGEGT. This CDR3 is CASNPVGRGKSTEAFF. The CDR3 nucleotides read TGTGCCAGCAACCCAGTTGGTCGGGGGAAATCCACTGAAGCTTTCTTT.

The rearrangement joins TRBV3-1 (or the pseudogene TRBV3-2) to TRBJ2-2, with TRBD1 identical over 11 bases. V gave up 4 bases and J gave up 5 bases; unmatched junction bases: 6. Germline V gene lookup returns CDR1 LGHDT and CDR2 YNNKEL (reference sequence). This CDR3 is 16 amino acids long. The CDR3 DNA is TGTGCCAGCAGCCGGGACAGGGGGGCTACTACCGGGGAGCTGTTTTTT. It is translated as CASSRDRGATTGELFF.

In nucleotides, the CDR3 is TGTGCCTCGACAGGGACTTCACCCTATGGCTACACCTTC. Amino acid sequence: CASTGTSPYGYTF. The chain joins TRBV30 to TRBJ1-2; TRBD1 matches 7 bases. Germline CDR1 GTSNPN, CDR2 SVGIG (reference sequence). J gave up 4 bases and V 7 bases, and 9 bases lay outside the gene matches. CDR3 length equals 13 residues.

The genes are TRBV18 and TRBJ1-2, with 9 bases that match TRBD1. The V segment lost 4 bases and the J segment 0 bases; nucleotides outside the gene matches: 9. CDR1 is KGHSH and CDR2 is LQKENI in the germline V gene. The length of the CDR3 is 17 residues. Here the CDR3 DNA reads TGTGCCAGCTCACACGGGACAGGGCCCAAGGCTAACTATGGCTACACCTTC. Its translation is CASSHGTGPKANYGYTF. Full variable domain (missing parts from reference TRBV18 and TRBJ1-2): NAGVMQNPRHLVRRRGQEARLRCSPMKGHSHVYWYRQLPEEGLKFMVYLQKENIIDESGMPKERFSAEFPKEGPSILRIQQVVRGDSAAYFCASSHGTGPKANYGYTFGSGTRLTVV.

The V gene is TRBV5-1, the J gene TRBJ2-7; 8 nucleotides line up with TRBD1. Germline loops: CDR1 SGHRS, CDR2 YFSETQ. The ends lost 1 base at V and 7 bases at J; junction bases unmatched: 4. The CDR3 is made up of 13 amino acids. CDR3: CASSLQGAWEQYF. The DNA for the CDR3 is TGCGCCAGCAGCTTGCAGGGGGCTTGGGAGCAGTACTTC.